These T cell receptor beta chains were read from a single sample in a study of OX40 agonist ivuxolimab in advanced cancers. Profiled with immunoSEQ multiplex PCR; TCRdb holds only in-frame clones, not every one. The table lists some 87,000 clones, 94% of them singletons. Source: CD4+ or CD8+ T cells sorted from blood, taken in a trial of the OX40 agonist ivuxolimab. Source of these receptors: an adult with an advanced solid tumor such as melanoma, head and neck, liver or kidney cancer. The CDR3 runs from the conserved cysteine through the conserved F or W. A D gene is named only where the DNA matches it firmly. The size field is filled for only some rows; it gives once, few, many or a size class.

TGTGCCAGCACCCCCGGCACAGGGGCAACCTACGAGCAGTACTTC,CASTPGTGATYEQYF,TRBV9,NA,TRBJ2-7,TRBD1
TGTGCCAGCAGCTTACAGGGGATGAACACTGAAGCTTTCTTT,CASSLQGMNTEAFF,TRBV7-3,NA,TRBJ1-1,NA
TGTGCCAGCAGTTACTCGCGAGAGACCCAGTACTTC,CASSYSRETQYF,TRBV6-6,NA,TRBJ2-5,NA
TGTGCCAGCAGCTTACGGGTCATGGGGTCCTATGGCTACACCTTC,CASSLRVMGSYGYTF,TRBV13,NA,TRBJ1-2,NA
TGTGCCAGCAGCTTCCTAGCGGGGACGGGGGAGCAGTACTTC,CASSFLAGTGEQYF,TRBV7-9,NA,TRBJ2-7,TRBD2
TGCGCCAGCAGCTATCATAGCGGGAGTAGATGCGAGCAGTTCTTC,CASSYHSGSRCEQFF,TRBV5-1,NA,TRBJ2-1,TRBD2
TGTGCCAGCAATACAGGAACCTATGGCTACACCTTC,CASNTGTYGYTF,TRBV6-6,NA,TRBJ1-2,NA
TGTGCCACCCTCTGGGGACAGCGAAGACTAGCGGGAGCCCGCGAGCAGTACTTC,CATLWGQRRLAGAREQYF,TRBV28,once,TRBJ2-7,TRBD2
TGTGCCGGCCTCCTAGCGGGAATCCCCGAGACCCAGTACTTC,CAGLLAGIPETQYF,TRBV30,NA,TRBJ2-5,TRBD2
TGTGCCAGCAGGGAGATCTACGAGCAGTACTTC,CASREIYEQYF,TRBV6-5,NA,TRBJ2-7,NA
TGTGCCAGCAGTTCTACAGGGGGCCAGCCCCAGCATTTT,CASSSTGGQPQHF,TRBV27,once,TRBJ1-5,TRBD1
TGTGCCAGCAGCTTAGTTTCTAGCCACGAGCAGTACTTC,CASSLVSSHEQYF,TRBV7-9,NA,TRBJ2-7,NA
TGCGCCAGCAGCCAAGGGGGGGGGCAGAACACTGAAGCTTTCTTT,CASSQGGGQNTEAFF,TRBV4-3,NA,TRBJ1-1,NA
TGTGCCAGCAGCTTAGAGGTCCTCGCGAATGAGCAGTTCTTC,CASSLEVLANEQFF,TRBV7-6,NA,TRBJ2-1,NA
TGTGCCAGCAGCCCGGGACAGGGGGCTTATACGCAGTATTTT,CASSPGQGAYTQYF,TRBV27,NA,TRBJ2-3,TRBD1
TGTGCCAGCAGCGTGGGGCAGTCCTATCAGCCCCAGCATTTT,CASSVGQSYQPQHF,TRBV7-9,NA,TRBJ1-5,NA
TGTGCCAGTAGTATCGCATGGACACACAATGAGCAGTTCTTC,CASSIAWTHNEQFF,TRBV19,once,TRBJ2-1,NA
TGTGCCAGCATTCTAACACAGGGCTATCGGGATACGCAGTATTTT,CASILTQGYRDTQYF,TRBV28,NA,TRBJ2-3,NA
TGTGCTAGCAGCAATAGCGGGAAGGCTTCCTACGAGCAGTACTTC,CASSNSGKASYEQYF,TRBV7-7,NA,TRBJ2-7,TRBD2
TGTGCCAGCTGGAGTGGTTACACTGAAGCTTTCTTT,CASWSGYTEAFF,TRBV27,once,TRBJ1-1,NA
TGTGCCAGCAGCTTAACGTATGTTCCGGGTCCTTCCGAGGAGCTGTTTTTT,CASSLTYVPGPSEELFF,TRBV7-3,NA,TRBJ2-2,NA
TGTGCCAGCAGTGAAGAGGGGGCGCCTAGGGGCTTC,CASSEEGAPRGF,TRBV6-1,NA,TRBJ2-7,TRBD1
TGTGCCAGCAGTGAAATCCAGGGGCGAGGGTACACTGAAGCTTTCTTT,CASSEIQGRGYTEAFF,TRBV6-1,once,TRBJ1-1,NA
TGCGCCAGCAGCCGAGAGAATAGCGACAAAACCCAAGAGACCCAGTACTTC,CASSRENSDKTQETQYF,TRBV4-1,once,TRBJ2-5,NA
TGTGCCAGCAGCACCTGGACAGGGTTGGGGGATCAGCCCCAGCATTTT,CASSTWTGLGDQPQHF,TRBV5-5,once,TRBJ1-5,TRBD1
TGTGCCAGCAGCTTTTATCAGGGGTATGAGCAGTTCTTC,CASSFYQGYEQFF,TRBV7-3,NA,TRBJ2-1,NA
TGTGCCAGCAGCTTGAGCTACATTGATGAAAAACTGTTTTTT,CASSLSYIDEKLFF,TRBV7-9,NA,TRBJ1-4,NA
TGTGCCATAGACGGGACTTCCGAATCCTACAATGAGCAGTTCTTC,CAIDGTSESYNEQFF,TRBV2,NA,TRBJ2-1,NA
TGTGCCAGCATCGGGACAGCCAAGTTGAACTATGGCTACACCTTC,CASIGTAKLNYGYTF,TRBV6-5,NA,TRBJ1-2,TRBD1
TGTGCCAGCAGCCCCGGGGCAGGGCCAACCTACGAGCAGTACTTC,CASSPGAGPTYEQYF,TRBV13,NA,TRBJ2-7,NA
TGTGCCAGCAGCCCGGACAACACAGATACGCAGTATTTT,CASSPDNTDTQYF,TRBV7-3,NA,TRBJ2-3,NA
TGTGCCTGGAGTGCGGGTACAGGGTCCCGCTACGAGCAGTACTTC,CAWSAGTGSRYEQYF,TRBV30,NA,TRBJ2-7,NA
TGTGCCAGCAGCTTAACCTACGAGCAGTACTTC,CASSLTYEQYF,TRBV7-3,NA,TRBJ2-7,NA
TGTGCCAGCAACGACGGGGGGCTGAACACTGAAGCTTTCTTT,CASNDGGLNTEAFF,TRBV9,NA,TRBJ1-1,NA
TGTGCCTGGAGTGTACCAAGGTATGAGCAGTTCTTC,CAWSVPRYEQFF,TRBV30,NA,TRBJ2-1,NA
TGTGCCAGCAGCTTAGCGGGAGGGATCACAGATACGCAGTATTTT,CASSLAGGITDTQYF,TRBV7-6,NA,TRBJ2-3,TRBD2
TGTGCCAGCAGCTTAGAAGGACTAGCCGATTTTTACAATGAGCAGTTCTTC,CASSLEGLADFYNEQFF,TRBV7-6,NA,TRBJ2-1,TRBD2